Sequencing of this T cell receptor (beta chain) was carried out in a study of shared clonotypes between healthy human individuals. Study-level background: In total, the donors were two women and a few men aged 18 to 49.

Positive CCR7 selection of CD45RO-negative cells yielded the naive CD8 cells, and terminally differentiated effector memory CD45RA+ cells were excluded. The protocol was immunoSEQ multiplex PCR, while the TCRdb copy is restricted to in-frame clones and leaves out a portion. Of about 2 million clones listed, about 95% are singletons. The germline V gene encodes CDR1 SGHDT and CDR2 YYEEEE. This CDR3 is 15 amino acids long. Trimming cost V 0 bases and J 2 bases, with 9 bases left between them. The sample consisted of naive CD8+ T cells sorted from blood. The chain couples TRBV5-6 to TRBJ2-1, with a possible D match to TRBD1 (5 bases). This sequence was found in a man aged 18 to 30 in good health. The CDR3 nucleotides read TGTGCCAGCAGCTTGGGGGCAGGGACCTACAATGAGCAGTTCTTC. Its protein is CASSLGAGTYNEQFF.